The present T cell receptor beta chain was sequenced within a study of blood T cell repertoires in COVID-19. Assay: immunoSEQ multiplex PCR; the TCRdb copy retains only in-frame clones and omits some. The data show a few hundred thousand clones, 80% to 85% seen once. The ends were cut back, 1 base at V and 2 bases at J, with 11 bases in the middle. From germline, CDR1 is KGHSH and CDR2 LQKENI. This CDR3 region has 16 residues. Sequencing was carried out using PBMCs or T cells enriched from blood (not recorded which). The sequence derives from a woman in her thirties or forties who had recovered from COVID-19. The chain joins TRBV18 to TRBJ2-2; no reliable D call. The CDR3: CASSPRMTINTGELFF. As DNA, the CDR3 is TGTGCCAGCTCACCACGCATGACAATCAACACCGGGGAGCTGTTTTTT.